Listed below are T cell receptor beta chains from one sample, sequenced in a study of Graves' ophthalmopathy and Graves' hyperthyroidism. TCRdb re-called the multiplex PCR reads with MiXCR, one entry per CDR3 protein. The table has about 500,000 distinct CDR3 sequences, under 40% seen once. Material: peripheral blood or thyroid tissue (not recorded which). These receptors came from an adult man with Graves' hyperthyroidism. Each CDR3 is given with its conserved first and last residue. The order of the fields is clone size, CDR3 length, V gene, D gene, J gene, CDR3 DNA, CDR3 protein. A D gene is named only where the DNA matches it firmly. A row's size may be missing; if present it is once, few, many or a size class.

size: many; length: 13; V: TRBV7-8; D: NA; J: TRBJ1-1; DNA: TGTGCCAGCAGTGGTCAGGGGAACACTGAAGCTTTCTTT; CDR3: CASSGQGNTEAFF
size: NA; length: 14; V: TRBV9; D: NA; J: TRBJ1-4; DNA: TGTGCCAGCAGCCGCGGTACCTTTAATGAAAAACTGTTTTTT; CDR3: CASSRGTFNEKLFF
size: few; length: 16; V: TRBV20-1; D: TRBD2; J: TRBJ2-3; DNA: TGCAGTGCTGTTGAAATAGCGGGAGGGTACCCAGATACGCAGTATTTT; CDR3: CSAVEIAGGYPDTQYF
size: many; length: 11; V: TRBV19; D: NA; J: TRBJ1-2; DNA: TGTGCCACTACAGCGGGGGATGACTACACCTTC; CDR3: CATTAGDDYTF
size: many; length: 16; V: TRBV24-1; D: TRBD2; J: TRBJ2-7; DNA: TGTGCCACCAGTGAATCCGGGACTAGCGGAACCTACGAGCAGTACTTC; CDR3: CATSESGTSGTYEQYF
size: many; length: 15; V: TRBV20-1; D: NA; J: TRBJ1-5; DNA: TGCAGTGCTAGTCGTGGGGCGAACAGCAATCAGCCCCAGCATTTT; CDR3: CSASRGANSNQPQHF
size: many; length: 15; V: TRBV7-9; D: NA; J: TRBJ1-1; DNA: TGTGCCAGCAGCTTAGCCGCCGGATCGAACACTGAAGCTTTCTTT; CDR3: CASSLAAGSNTEAFF
size: NA; length: 13; V: TRBV20-1; D: TRBD1; J: TRBJ2-5; DNA: TGCAGTGTAAGGGGGCGGTCCCAAGAGACCCAGTACTTC; CDR3: CSVRGRSQETQYF
size: many; length: 13; V: TRBV6-5; D: NA; J: TRBJ1-1; DNA: TGTGCCAGCAGTGGGAAATGGGACACTGAAGCTTTCTTT; CDR3: CASSGKWDTEAFF
size: many; length: 12; V: TRBV2; D: TRBD1; J: TRBJ1-4; DNA: TGTGCCAGCAGTACAGGGGCTGAAAAACTGTTTTTT; CDR3: CASSTGAEKLFF
size: NA; length: 15; V: TRBV3-1; D: NA; J: TRBJ1-1; DNA: TGTGCCAGCAGCCAAGAGTGGGGGGCTGAGGATGAAGCTTTCTTT; CDR3: CASSQEWGAEDEAFF
size: NA; length: 16; V: TRBV13; D: NA; J: TRBJ1-6; DNA: TGTGCCAGCAGCACTAGGACTACCTCCTATAATTCACCCCTCCACTTT; CDR3: CASSTRTTSYNSPLHF
size: few; length: 16; V: TRBV20-1; D: TRBD1; J: TRBJ2-7; DNA: TGCAGTGCTAGAGATCCCCGACAGGGAGACACGCGGGAGCAGTACTTC; CDR3: CSARDPRQGDTREQYF
size: NA; length: 14; V: TRBV6-1; D: NA; J: TRBJ2-7; DNA: TGTGCCAGCTCACCGACCGGGAGTTCCAGCGAGCAGTACTTC; CDR3: CASSPTGSSSEQYF
size: NA; length: 12; V: TRBV20-1; D: NA; J: TRBJ2-7; DNA: TGCAGTGCTAGACCGTACTCCTACGAGCAGTACTTC; CDR3: CSARPYSYEQYF
size: few; length: 15; V: TRBV19; D: TRBD1; J: TRBJ1-1; DNA: TGTGCCAGTAGTAAGCCGACAGGGATGAACACTGAAGCTTTCTTT; CDR3: CASSKPTGMNTEAFF
size: few; length: 15; V: TRBV7-3; D: NA; J: TRBJ2-1; DNA: TGTGCCAGCAGCTTAACTCGGAGCTCCTACAATGAGCAGTTCTTC; CDR3: CASSLTRSSYNEQFF
size: many; length: 14; V: TRBV5-1; D: TRBD1; J: TRBJ2-2; DNA: TGCGCCAGCAGCTCCGGACAGGGTGCCGGGGAGCTGTTTTTT; CDR3: CASSSGQGAGELFF
size: many; length: 13; V: TRBV12-3/TRBV12-4; D: NA; J: TRBJ2-7; DNA: TGTGCCAGCAGTTTAGGTACTAGAGACGAGCAGTACTTC; CDR3: CASSLGTRDEQYF
size: NA; length: 14; V: TRBV7-2; D: NA; J: TRBJ2-1; DNA: TGTGCCAGCAGCTTAAGGGCCAACAACAATGAGCAGTTCTTC; CDR3: CASSLRANNNEQFF
size: many; length: 12; V: TRBV29-1; D: NA; J: TRBJ2-7; DNA: TGCAGCGTTTCGCAGGGCACCTACGAGCAGTACTTC; CDR3: CSVSQGTYEQYF
size: NA; length: 13; V: TRBV5-8; D: TRBD2; J: TRBJ2-5; DNA: TGTGCCAGCAGCCAAAGCGGGAAAGAGACCCAGTACTTC; CDR3: CASSQSGKETQYF
size: NA; length: 16; V: TRBV2; D: NA; J: TRBJ1-4; DNA: TGTGCCAGCAGTGTAAGGGGACTAGCGAACAATGAAAAACTGTTTTTT; CDR3: CASSVRGLANNEKLFF
size: once; length: 14; V: TRBV20-1; D: TRBD2; J: TRBJ2-5; DNA: TGCAGTGCTAGAGTAGCGGGAGGGCAAGAGACCCAGTACTTC; CDR3: CSARVAGGQETQYF
size: many; length: 16; V: TRBV5-8; D: TRBD1; J: TRBJ2-5; DNA: TGTGCCAGCAGCTTCCAACACAGGGGTAGTGCAGAGACCCAGTACTTC; CDR3: CASSFQHRGSAETQYF
size: many; length: 17; V: TRBV4-2; D: TRBD2; J: TRBJ2-5; DNA: TGTGCCAGCAGCCAAGATGGGATAGCGGGAGGGCAGGAGACCCAGTACTTC; CDR3: CASSQDGIAGGQETQYF
size: NA; length: 15; V: TRBV20-1; D: TRBD2; J: TRBJ2-7; DNA: TGCAGTGCTAGAGCTGGACTAGCGGGAGGGGTTGAGCAGTACTTC; CDR3: CSARAGLAGGVEQYF
size: NA; length: 14; V: TRBV29-1; D: NA; J: TRBJ2-2; DNA: TGCAGCAGTTTCCCTACAGGGTCCACCGGGGAGCTGTTTTTT; CDR3: CSSFPTGSTGELFF
size: few; length: 13; V: TRBV2; D: NA; J: TRBJ2-3; DNA: TGTGCCAGCAGGAGAGATGCGGGAGATACGCAGTATTTT; CDR3: CASRRDAGDTQYF
size: few; length: 12; V: TRBV29-1; D: TRBD1; J: TRBJ2-7; DNA: TGCAGCGTTATACAGGGGATTTGGGAGCAGTACTTC; CDR3: CSVIQGIWEQYF
size: few; length: 16; V: TRBV3-1; D: NA; J: TRBJ1-1; DNA: TGTGCCAGCAGCCCCCCGGCCGGGACAATTAAGACTGAAGCTTTCTTT; CDR3: CASSPPAGTIKTEAFF
size: many; length: 16; V: TRBV7-2; D: NA; J: TRBJ2-5; DNA: TGTGCCAGCAGCTTAAGGTTTGACAGGATCTTGGCGACCCAGTACTTC; CDR3: CASSLRFDRILATQYF